Listed here are 20 T cell receptor beta chains from one sample, sequenced in a study of metastatic and nonmetastatic thyroid tumors. TCRdb reprocessed the PCR reads via MiXCR. The repertoire consists of around 45,000 clones, with less than 3.5% occurring once and the leading ten covering roughly 9.1%. Each patient came to thyroid surgery without any prior treatment (of any kind). Sequencing was done on a sample of blood. Receptors were obtained from a female donor with papillary thyroid cancer or a benign thyroid nodule (not recorded which). Some clones in this sample may be carry-over from other donors' samples.

This clone appeared many times. The chain links TRBV6-1 to TRBJ2-5, with 7 bases matching TRBD1. The ends lost 6 bases at V and 0 bases at J; junction bases unmatched: 7. CDR3 size: 15 residues. In germline, CDR1 is MNHNS, CDR2 SASEGT. As DNA, the CDR3 is TGTGCCAGCAGCGCGACAGGGCTGTACCAAGAGACCCAGTACTTC. The encoded protein is CASSATGLYQETQYF.

The CDR3 nucleotides read TGCAGTGCTAGGGACACACTCAGCGCGAATTCACCCCTCCACTTT. Encoded protein: CSARDTLSANSPLHF. The rearrangement joins TRBV20-1 to TRBJ1-6; the D gene is possibly TRBD1 (5 bases). There are 15 residues in the CDR3. The germline V and J ends were trimmed by 3 bases and 7 bases, with 16 bases remaining between them. The V gene's germline CDR1 is DFQATT and CDR2 SNEGSKA (reference sequence).

This clone showed up many times. This chain links TRBV24-1 with TRBJ2-2, with TRBD2 as a possible D gene (6 bases). This CDR3 comprises 15 residues. V shed 9 bases and J shed 3 bases, with 16 bases lying between them. Germline V lookup: CDR1 KGHDR, CDR2 SFDVKD. CDR3 region: CATSFGGSDTGELFF. The CDR3 nucleotides read TGTGCCACCTCTTTCGGAGGGAGCGACACCGGGGAGCTGTTTTTT.

The V call is TRBV6-4, the J call TRBJ1-2, with D possibly matching TRBD1 (6 bases). Looked up from germline, CDR1 is MRHNA and CDR2 is SNTAGT. Trimming took off 4 bases at V and 8 bases at J, with 20 bases between the two ends. The CDR3 covers 15 residues. The CDR3 DNA sequence: TGTGCCAGCAGTGTCCCCACAGGGAGAGCCTGCGGCTACACCTTC. Translation gives CASSVPTGRACGYTF.

The CDR3 loop reads CASSSQGVGELFF. The CDR3 DNA follows: TGTGCCAGTAGCTCACAGGGGGTCGGGGAGCTGTTTTTT. The gene calls are TRBV19 and TRBJ2-2; 8 bases map to TRBD1. Germline V lookup: CDR1 LNHDA, CDR2 SQIVND (reference sequence). Trimming at V came to 6 bases and at J to 7 bases, leaving 4 bases not matched to a gene. CDR3 length equals 13 residues.

The rearrangement uses TRBV6-4 and TRBJ2-3; 12 bases agree with TRBD2. CDR1 MRHNA and CDR2 SNTAGT come from the germline V gene. CDR3 length: 14 amino acids. The trim removed 6 bases at V and 4 bases at J, leaving 2 bases unmatched. The CDR3 bases are TGTGCCAGCAGCCTAGCGGGAGGGCCAGATACGCAGTATTTT. Translated: CASSLAGGPDTQYF.

This clone came up many times. V usage is TRBV29-1 and J usage is TRBJ2-3; 8 bases map to TRBD2. The germline V gene has CDR1 SQVTM and CDR2 ANQGSEA. The CDR3 is made up of 16 amino acids. Trimming removed 3 bases from V and 2 bases from J; junction bases left unmatched: 10. The CDR3 is CSVEEFGTRFTDTQYF. As DNA, the CDR3 is TGCAGCGTTGAGGAGTTTGGGACTAGATTCACAGATACGCAGTATTTT.

This clone was recorded a few times. The CDR3 DNA reads TGTGCCAGTAGTCCCCGTCTCGCGACAGGGGAACGGGGCTTACATGGCTACACCTTC. This sequence encodes CASSPRLATGERGLHGYTF. This rearrangement joins TRBV19 to TRBJ1-2, with 8 positions matching TRBD1. The CDR3 covers 19 residues. V lost 5 bases to trimming and J lost 6 bases; unmatched junction nucleotides: 23. Germline V CDR1 and CDR2: LNHDA, SQIVND (reference sequence).

This clone was seen ten or more times. V and J are TRBV6-1 and TRBJ2-7; 11 bases line up with TRBD2. The germline V gene encodes CDR1 MNHNS and CDR2 SASEGT. The ends lost 5 bases at V and 3 bases at J; junction bases unmatched: 3. The CDR3 consists of 14 residues. The DNA for the CDR3 is TGTGCCAGCAGTCAACTAGCGGGAGTCTACGAGCAGTACTTC. The encoded protein is CASSQLAGVYEQYF.

This clone was recorded at least ten times. The chain uses TRBV7-3 and TRBJ2-7, with a tentative D call TRBD1 (5 bases). The CDR3 has 13 residues. The germline V gene encodes CDR1 SGHTA and CDR2 FQGTGA. The ends were cut back, 0 bases at V and 3 bases at J, with 6 bases in the middle. The CDR3 is CASSLTQGYEQYF. The CDR3 bases are TGTGCCAGCAGCTTAACTCAGGGCTACGAGCAGTACTTC.

This clone was recorded at least ten times. The chain combines TRBV5-1 with TRBJ2-2; D is uncertain. V was trimmed by 3 bases and J by 1 base, leaving 10 bases between them. The germline CDR1 and CDR2 sequences are SGHRS and YFSETQ. This CDR3 has 15 amino acids. DNA of the CDR3: TGCGCCAGCAGCTCCTCGACGGGGAACACCGGGGAGCTGTTTTTT. It is translated as CASSSSTGNTGELFF. Combining the CDR3 with reference TRBV5-1 and TRBJ2-2 gives the whole variable domain KAGVTQTPRYLIKTRGQQVTLSCSPISGHRSVSWYQQTPGQGLQFLFEYFSETQRNKGNFPGRFSGRQFSNSRSEMNVSTLELGDSALYLCASSSSTGNTGELFFGEGSRLTVL.

This clone was picked up a small number of times. As DNA, the CDR3 is TGTGCCAGCAGTGATCGTGGCTATGGCTACACCTTC. Amino acids: CASSDRGYGYTF. The rearrangement uses TRBV6-1 and TRBJ1-2; no firm D call. The length of the CDR3 is 12 residues. V dropped 3 bases and J dropped 4 bases, with 6 bases sitting between them. Per germline, CDR1 MNHNS and CDR2 SASEGT.

This clone was seen at least ten times. This chain uses TRBV6-1 with TRBJ2-7; 9 bases line up with TRBD2. CDR1 MNHNS and CDR2 SASEGT come from the germline V gene. The CDR3 spans 15 residues. V lost 2 bases, J lost 4 bases, and 6 bases stayed unmatched. The CDR3 protein is CASSERLAGSYEQYF. CDR3 bases: TGTGCCAGCAGTGAAAGGCTAGCGGGAAGTTACGAGCAGTACTTC.

This chain connects TRBV6-5 to TRBJ1-2, with TRBD1 as a possible D gene (6 bases). The germline V and J ends were trimmed by 2 bases and 9 bases, with 16 bases remaining between them. The germline gives CDR1 MNHEY, CDR2 SVGAGI. CDR3 length: 14 residues. The CDR3 sequence is CASSYTGPGYCYTF. The CDR3 DNA follows: TGTGCCAGCAGTTACACAGGGCCAGGTTATTGCTACACCTTC.

In this sample, this clone turned up many times. This chain links TRBV5-1 with TRBJ1-2; D gene uncertain. The CDR3 has 13 residues. The germline gives CDR1 SGHRS, CDR2 YFSETQ. Trimming took 0 bases from V and 4 from J, leaving 7 bases between them. CDR3 region: CASSLEGGYGYTF. The CDR3 DNA reads as TGCGCCAGCAGCTTGGAAGGAGGCTATGGCTACACCTTC.

This clone came up a few times. The chain uses TRBV27 and TRBJ2-7, with a weak D call TRBD1 (6 bases). The germline gives CDR1 MNHEY, CDR2 SMNVEV (reference sequence). The V and J ends lost 4 bases and 2 bases respectively, with 15 bases between them. The CDR3 is 15 residues long. CDR3 DNA sequence: TGTGCCAGCAGTTCTTTTCGGACAGCGACCTACGAGCAGTACTTC. This sequence encodes CASSSFRTATYEQYF.

There are many counts of this clone. The V call is TRBV18, the J call TRBJ2-1; 10 nucleotides agree with TRBD2. V was pared by 0 bases and J by 4 bases, with 3 bases of the junction left unmatched. This CDR3 is built from 16 residues. CDR1 and CDR2 (germline): KGHSH, LQKENI. The CDR3 sequence: CASSPPGTSEYNEQFF. The CDR3 region has the DNA TGTGCCAGCTCACCACCCGGGACTAGCGAGTACAATGAGCAGTTCTTC.

The CDR3 bases are TGTGCCAGCAGCCAATTTAGACGGACTCAGGGAGTGGCTTTCTTT. It codes for CASSQFRRTQGVAFF. The chain is built from TRBV7-6 and TRBJ1-1; D is possibly TRBD1 (5 bases). The germline gives CDR1 SGHVS, CDR2 FNYEAQ. V lost 5 bases and J 11 bases, leaving 24 bases between the germline ends. This CDR3 comprises 15 residues.

This clone was seen at least ten times. The junction shows a germline mismatch at one end, possibly a read error. DNA of the CDR3: TGTGCCAGCAGTGAAGATAAGACACTTGGGTTGTCCTTC. Translating it yields CASSEDKTLGLSF. The chain couples TRBV2 to TRBJ1-2; D uncertain. The CDR3 runs to 13 residues. CDR1 is SNHLY and CDR2 is FYNNEI in the germline V gene.

At least ten counts were recorded for this clone. The rearrangement uses TRBV6-1 and TRBJ1-1; weak D call: TRBD1 (5 bases). CDR1 and CDR2 from the germline V gene are MNHNS and SASEGT. The CDR3 is made up of 14 amino acids. V shed 1 base and J shed 1 base, with 7 bases lying between them. The CDR3 DNA reads TGTGCCAGCAGTGAAGGGGACCAGAACACTGAAGCTTTCTTT. It specifies CASSEGDQNTEAFF.